The 10 T cell receptor beta chains below were found in one sample sequenced in a study of tumor-infiltrating lymphocytes in primary liver carcinoma (dated by TCRdb to 2016 to 2017). Sequencing used an Illumina HiSeq 2500. A constant-region primer and ProtoScript II reverse transcriptase were used to reverse-transcribe TCRbeta-specific cDNA from about 0.55 ug total RNA. The TCRbeta libraries were prepared through three rounds of nested multiplex PCR following a slightly modified ARM-PCR procedure. Multiplex TRBV1-TRBV30 forward primers and a Cbeta reverse primer were used in the first two PCR rounds, each of which was run for 10 cycles. TCRdb trimmed the raw reads at Q25, called clones with MiXCR and kept productive beta chains. Each entry merges the rows of one CDR3 protein and shows their most common DNA and genes. The sample records roughly 120,000 distinct CDR3 sequences, approximately 71% of which are singletons. The top ten clonotypes cover 8.1% of the sample.

Without any cell sorting, total RNA and DNA were extracted together from around 20-30 mg of bulk tissue using the AllPrep DNA/RNA mini kit. The sample comprised tumor-adjacent normal liver tissue. These TCRs come from a woman aged 55-70 years with primary liver carcinoma and hepatitis B virus infection.

This clonotype was seen ten or more times. This rearrangement joins TRBV28 to TRBJ2-1; possibly TRBD2 for D (5 bases). The CDR3 contains 15 residues. Per germline, CDR1 MDHEN and CDR2 SYDVKM. Trimming stripped 5 bases from V and 0 bases from J, with 11 bases between. The CDR3 reads CASSQADLSYNEQFF. The DNA for the CDR3 is TGTGCCAGCAGTCAAGCGGACCTCTCCTACAATGAGCAGTTCTTC.

The chain carries TRBV29-1 and TRBJ2-7; the match to TRBD1 covers 10 bases. Germline V gene data show CDR1 as SQVTM and CDR2 as ANQGSEA. The CDR3 covers 14 residues. Germline trimming cut 4 bases from V and 4 bases from J; bases unmatched to any gene: 7. CDR3 residues: CSVAGTGATYEQYF. The CDR3, as DNA: TGCAGCGTTGCGGGGACAGGGGCGACATACGAGCAGTACTTC.

This chain uses TRBV29-1 with TRBJ1-2; D gene unclear. This CDR3 has 11 amino acids. V lost 3 bases and J 4 bases, leaving 6 bases between the germline ends. Germline V gene data show CDR1 as SQVTM and CDR2 as ANQGSEA. The DNA for the CDR3 is TGCAGCGTTGACAGTGGCTATGGCTACACCTTC. Residues: CSVDSGYGYTF. Combining the CDR3 with reference TRBV29-1 and TRBJ1-2 gives the whole variable domain SAVISQKPSRDICQRGTSLTIQCQVDSQVTMMFWYRQQPGQSLTLIATANQGSEATYESGFVIDKFPISRPNLTFSTLTVSNMSPEDSSIYLCSVDSGYGYTFGSGTRLTVV.

Notes on this clonotype: A read error may produce the germline difference seen at one junction end. The rearrangement uses TRBV10-2 and TRBJ2-3, with D hard to call. Germline loops: CDR1 WSHSY, CDR2 SAAADI. The CDR3 is 14 residues long. The CDR3 coding sequence is TGCGCCAGCAGTGTTGGCAGTTGCACAGACACGCAGTATTTT. As protein: CASSVGSCTDTQYF.

The V and J genes are TRBV20-1 and TRBJ1-4; 7 bases agree with TRBD1. Germline V gene lookup returns CDR1 DFQATT and CDR2 SNEGSKA (reference sequence). This CDR3 region has 15 residues. The V gene end was trimmed by 5 bases and the J gene end by 3 bases; junction bases not matched to a gene: 9. CDR3 sequence (DNA): TGCAGTGCTCTAGACAGGGAATTGGCTAATGAAAAACTGTTTTTT. Translation: CSALDRELANEKLFF.

This clonotype was observed at least ten times. The chain has TRBV5-4 and TRBJ2-7; possible D gene TRBD1, 5 bases. V was clipped by 4 bases and J by 5 bases, with 10 bases between them. The CDR3 runs 12 residues. CDR1 is SGHNT and CDR2 is YYREEE in the germline V gene (reference sequence). The CDR3 DNA reads TGTGCCAGCAGCCCTAGGGGAAACGAGCAGTACTTC. This encodes CASSPRGNEQYF. Based on the CDR3 plus reference TRBV5-4 and TRBJ2-7, the full variable domain is ETGVTQSPTHLIKTRGQQVTLRCSSQSGHNTVSWYQQALGQGPQFIFQYYREEENGRGNFPPRFSGLQFPNYSSELNVNALELDDSALYLCASSPRGNEQYFGPGTRLTVT.

To note about this clonotype: Sequence at one end of the junction differs from germline and may be a read error. CDR3 coding DNA: TGTGCCATCAGCCCGATAGCGGAGGGGGCAGATACGCAGTATTTT. Translation: CAISPIAEGADTQYF. The chain recombines TRBV4-2 with TRBJ2-3, with D perhaps given as TRBD1 or TRBD2 (6 bases each). The CDR3 loop spans 15 amino acids. Per germline, CDR1 LGHNA and CDR2 YNFKEQ.

This clonotype occurred many times. V and J are TRBV29-1 and TRBJ1-5; D not certain. The CDR3 runs to 15 residues. The V and J ends lost 3 bases and 12 bases respectively, with 24 bases between them. CDR1 and CDR2 (germline): SQVTM, ANQGSEA. CDR3 protein: CSVEFPDGGLIVQHF. CDR3 in DNA: TGCAGCGTTGAGTTTCCGGACGGCGGCCTCATCGTCCAGCATTTT.

A word on this clonotype: This may be a read error: a much more frequent sequence differs by one nucleotide. V is TRBV7-2 and J is TRBJ2-1, with D unresolved. The germline V gene has CDR1 SGHTA and CDR2 FQGNSA. Trimming cost V 2 bases and J 10 bases, with 12 bases left between them. The CDR3 runs to 13 residues. CDR3 region: CASSLQHRVEQFF. CDR3 bases: TGTGCCAGCAGCTTACAACACCGGGTAGAGCAGTTCTTC.

To note about this clonotype: A single base separates this from a much larger clone, so it may be a read error. The chain employs TRBV6-4 and TRBJ2-3; 7 bases map to TRBD2. The length of the CDR3 is 16 residues. After removal of 1 base from V and 1 base from J, the junction contained 5 bases not matched to a gene. Germline CDR1 MRHNA, CDR2 SNTAGT. This chain's CDR3 is CASSDLASGGTDTQYF. CDR3 in DNA: TGTGCCAGCAGTGACTTGGCTAGCGGAGGCACAGATACGCAGTATTTT.